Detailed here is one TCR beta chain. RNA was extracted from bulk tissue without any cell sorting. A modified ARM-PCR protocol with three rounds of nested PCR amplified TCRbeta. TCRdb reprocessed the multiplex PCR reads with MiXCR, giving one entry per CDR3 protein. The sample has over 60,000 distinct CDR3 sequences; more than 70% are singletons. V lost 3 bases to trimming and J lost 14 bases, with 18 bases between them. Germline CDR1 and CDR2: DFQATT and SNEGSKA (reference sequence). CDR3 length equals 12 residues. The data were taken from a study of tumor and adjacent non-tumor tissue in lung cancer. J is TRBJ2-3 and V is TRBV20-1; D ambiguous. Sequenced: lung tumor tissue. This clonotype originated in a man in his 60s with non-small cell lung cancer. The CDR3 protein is CSASYEAGSGYF. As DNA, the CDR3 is TGCAGTGCTAGTTACGAGGCCGGGTCGGGGTATTTT.